The text below deals with one T cell receptor beta chain. These data are taken from a study of monozygotic twins with inflammatory bowel disease. Germline V CDR1 and CDR2: SGHKS, YYEKEE (reference sequence). The CDR3 has 15 residues. TCRdb derives one entry per CDR3 protein from the 5' RACE reads, leaving out DNA. This listing includes around 210,000 distinct CDR3 sequences. The chain joins TRBV5-5 to TRBJ2-1; with no DNA, the TCRdb D assignment of TRBD1 cannot be verified. This TCR came from a human donor with ulcerative colitis or Crohn's disease, or a healthy co-twin of an affected twin (not recorded which). The material sequenced was blood. The CDR3 sequence: CASSLLQGNGNEQFF. The whole variable domain, filled in from reference TRBV5-5 and TRBJ2-1, reads DAGVTQSPTHLIKTRGQQVTLRCSPISGHKSVSWYQQVLGQGPQFIFQYYEKEERGRGNFPDRFSARQFPNYSSELNVNALLLGDSALYLCASSLLQGNGNEQFFGPGTRLTVL.